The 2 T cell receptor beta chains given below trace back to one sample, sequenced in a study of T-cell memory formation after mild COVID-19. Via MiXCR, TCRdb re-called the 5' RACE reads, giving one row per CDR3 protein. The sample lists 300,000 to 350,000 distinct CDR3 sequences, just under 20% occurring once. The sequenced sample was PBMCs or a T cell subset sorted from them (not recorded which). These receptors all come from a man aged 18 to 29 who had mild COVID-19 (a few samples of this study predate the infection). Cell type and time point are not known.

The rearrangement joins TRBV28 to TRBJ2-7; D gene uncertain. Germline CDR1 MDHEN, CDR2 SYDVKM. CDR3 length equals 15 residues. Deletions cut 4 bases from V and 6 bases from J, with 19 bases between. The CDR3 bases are TGTGCCAGCAGTTCCTCAAGCCCGCGTGGAAGCGAGCAGTACGTC. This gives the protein CASSSSSPRGSEQYV.

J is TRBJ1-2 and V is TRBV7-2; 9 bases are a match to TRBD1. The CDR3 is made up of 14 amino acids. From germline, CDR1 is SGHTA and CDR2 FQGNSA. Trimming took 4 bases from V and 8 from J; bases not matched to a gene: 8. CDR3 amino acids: CASSSHRGTGGYTF. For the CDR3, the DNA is TGTGCCAGCAGCTCCCACCGCGGGACAGGGGGCTACACCTTC. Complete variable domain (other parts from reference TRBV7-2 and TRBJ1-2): GAGVSQSPSNKVTEKGKDVELRCDPISGHTALYWYRQSLGQGLEFLIYFQGNSAPDKSGLPSDRFSAERTGGSVSTLTIQRTQQEDSAVYLCASSSHRGTGGYTFGSGTRLTVV.